These 18 T cell receptor beta chains originate from one sample sequenced in a study of blood T cells in healthy people across ages. It was with a sample-barcoded 5' primer and a J-beta primer mix that a second PCR of roughly 7 to 12 cycles was run. TCRdb reprocessed the 5' RACE reads with MiXCR, giving one entry per CDR3 protein. Among roughly 1.5 million distinct CDR3 sequences listed, under 55% were seen once. The specimen was blood. These TCRs come from a woman under 30 in good health.

The rearrangement joins TRBV27 to TRBJ1-2; TRBD1 matches 7 bases. The junction had 7 bases not matched to a gene; V was cut back by 6 bases and J by 3 bases. The CDR3 contains 14 residues. Germline V gene lookup returns CDR1 MNHEY and CDR2 SMNVEV (reference sequence). The CDR3 DNA reads TGTGCCAGCAGGCAAACAGACAGGGACTATGGCTACACCTTC. Translating gives CASRQTDRDYGYTF.

This sequence joins TRBV25-1 and TRBJ1-5, with D maybe TRBD1 (6 bases). V lost 3 bases and J 3 bases, leaving 9 bases between the germline ends. Germline-derived CDR1 and CDR2 are MGHDK and SYGVNS. The CDR3 is made up of 14 amino acids. Here the CDR3 reads CASSDYRDNQPQHF. The CDR3 nucleotides are TGTGCCAGCAGTGATTACAGGGACAATCAGCCCCAGCATTTT.

The gene calls are TRBV4-3 and TRBJ2-7; a possible D gene is TRBD2 (6 bases). V was cut by 4 bases and J by 3 bases, with 13 bases left in between. The germline gives CDR1 LGHNA, CDR2 YSLEER. The CDR3 consists of 14 residues. For the CDR3, the DNA is TGCGCCAGCAGCCCTGGGGGAGGTTACTACGAGCAGTACTTC. Its protein product is CASSPGGGYYEQYF.

CDR3 sequence reads: CASRRQGLSPLHF. DNA for the CDR3: TGTGCCAGCAGGCGGCAGGGTCTATCACCCCTCCACTTT. The gene calls are TRBV11-2 and TRBJ1-6, with a weak D call TRBD1 (5 bases). Trimming left V 6 bases short and J 10 bases short, with 13 bases between. CDR1 is SGHAT, CDR2 FQNNGV, per germline. This CDR3 spans 13 amino acids.

This chain links TRBV20-1 with TRBJ2-1; D is perhaps TRBD1 (5 bases). Trimming took off 1 base at V and 2 bases at J, with 6 bases between the two ends. The CDR3 contains 13 residues. Germline assignment: CDR1 DFQATT and CDR2 SNEGSKA (reference sequence). CDR3 nucleotides: TGCAGTGCTAGAGGACAGACCTACAATGAGCAGTTCTTC. Amino acid sequence: CSARGQTYNEQFF.

A note on this clonotype: A read error may produce the germline difference seen at one junction end. This sequence joins TRBV27 and TRBJ2-1, with TRBD2 matching 9 bases. The CDR3 consists of 15 residues. From germline, CDR1 is MNHEY and CDR2 SMNVEV (reference sequence). This CDR3 is CASKLAGVSHNEQFF. The CDR3 DNA reads as TGTGCCAGCAAATTAGCGGGAGTCTCCCACAATGAGCAGTTCTTC.

The chain employs TRBV6-1 and TRBJ2-1; no clear D. This CDR3 comprises 13 residues. The ends were cut back, 8 bases at V and 5 bases at J, with 13 bases in the middle. Germline V gene data show CDR1 as MNHNS and CDR2 as SASEGT. In DNA form, the CDR3 reads TGTGCCAGCGCCCCCTCATCTGACAATGAGCAGTTCTTC. It specifies CASAPSSDNEQFF.

The rearrangement links TRBV19 to TRBJ2-1; the D gene could be TRBD1 or TRBD2 (5 bases each). The V end was cut by 3 bases, the J end by 4 bases, with 16 bases between. Germline-derived CDR1 and CDR2 are LNHDA and SQIVND (reference sequence). The CDR3 is 16 amino acids. This CDR3 is CASSIIGDLRYNEQFF. The CDR3 region has the DNA TGTGCCAGTAGTATTATCGGGGACCTCAGATACAATGAGCAGTTCTTC.

This chain links TRBV7-2 with TRBJ1-2; 8 bases are shared with TRBD1. The CDR3 is made up of 13 amino acids. Per the germline V gene, CDR1 is SGHTA and CDR2 is FQGNSA. The V segment lost 9 bases and the J segment 3 bases; nucleotides outside the gene matches: 6. The CDR3 loop is CASTDRVYYGYTF. For the CDR3, the DNA is TGTGCCAGTACGGACAGGGTGTACTATGGCTACACCTTC.

The chain combines TRBV24-1 with TRBJ2-1; 10 bases are a match to TRBD1. The trim removed 4 bases at V and 8 bases at J, leaving 4 bases unmatched. Germline CDR1 and CDR2: KGHDR and SFDVKD. The CDR3 contains 14 residues. DNA for the CDR3: TGTGCCACCAGTGACCTTGGACAGGGGGATGAGCAGTTCTTC. As protein: CATSDLGQGDEQFF.

Comments on this clonotype: One base away lies a much larger clone, so this may be a sequencing read error. The J gene is TRBJ2-4, the V gene TRBV11-2; D is possibly TRBD1 or TRBD2 (5 bases each). The CDR3 length is 13 residues. CDR1 and CDR2 from the germline V gene are SGHAT and FQNNGV. CDR3 sequence reads: CASSLRDGNVQYF. The CDR3 DNA sequence: TGTGCCAGCAGCTTACGGGACGGAAACGTTCAGTACTTC.

This rearrangement joins TRBV7-9 to TRBJ1-2; maybe TRBD1 (5 bases). From germline, CDR1 is SEHNR and CDR2 FQNEAQ (reference sequence). The CDR3 spans 16 residues. Between the trimmed V and J ends, which lost 2 bases and 0 bases, there was a span of 13 bases. As DNA, the CDR3 is TGTGCCAGCAGCTTACTCAGGGAGGAAGCTAACTATGGCTACACCTTC. It is translated as CASSLLREEANYGYTF.

The chain couples TRBV6-5 to TRBJ2-1; TRBD2 matches at 9 bases. Germline CDR1 is MNHEY and CDR2 is SVGAGI. V was pared by 4 bases and J by 12 bases, with 16 bases of the junction left unmatched. This CDR3 has 16 amino acids. The CDR3 coding sequence is TGTGCCAGCAGTTCGACGCGGACTAGCGTTTTGTTTGGGCAGTTCTTC. Residues: CASSSTRTSVLFGQFF.

The chain recombines TRBV20-1 with TRBJ1-5; TRBD1 is a possible D gene (5 bases). Germline V CDR1 and CDR2: DFQATT, SNEGSKA (reference sequence). The CDR3 extends over 10 amino acids. As DNA, the CDR3 is TGCAGCCTCGGGGGTCAGCCCCAGCATTTT. Translated: CSLGGQPQHF.

The chain links TRBV25-1 to TRBJ2-4; no clear D. Gene TRBJ2-7 matches the end of the DNA better, so the J call may be wrong. Per germline, CDR1 MGHDK and CDR2 SYGVNS. This CDR3 spans 14 amino acids. The chain's CDR3 is CASSDVSLGGEQYF. Written as DNA, the CDR3 is TGTGCCAGCAGTGATGTTTCGTTAGGCGGCGAGCAGTACTTC.

The V and J genes are TRBV19 and TRBJ2-1; D is unresolved. V was pared by 3 bases and J by 6 bases, with 9 bases between. This CDR3 comprises 13 residues. Germline lookup yields CDR1 LNHDA and CDR2 SQIVND (reference sequence). The CDR3 DNA is TGTGCCAGTAGTATTAAAGGGTTCAATGAGCAGTTCTTC. Residues: CASSIKGFNEQFF.

J is TRBJ2-2 and V is TRBV27, with unresolved D. The CDR3 contains 14 residues. CDR1 and CDR2 (germline): MNHEY, SMNVEV (reference sequence). V lost 5 bases to trimming and J lost 1 base, with 8 bases between them. CDR3 loop: CASSRYRNTGELFF. CDR3 sequence (DNA): TGTGCCAGCAGTCGCTACAGGAACACCGGGGAGCTGTTTTTT.

The table lists this clonotype with a few counts. The genes are TRBV27 and TRBJ2-3; perhaps TRBD2 as D (5 bases). CDR3 length: 14 amino acids. The germline V gene has CDR1 MNHEY and CDR2 SMNVEV (reference sequence). Trimming stripped 3 bases from V and 7 bases from J, with 14 bases between. CDR3 protein: CASSLRSGVYTQYF. CDR3 in DNA: TGTGCCAGCAGTTTGAGATCCGGGGTATATACGCAGTATTTT.